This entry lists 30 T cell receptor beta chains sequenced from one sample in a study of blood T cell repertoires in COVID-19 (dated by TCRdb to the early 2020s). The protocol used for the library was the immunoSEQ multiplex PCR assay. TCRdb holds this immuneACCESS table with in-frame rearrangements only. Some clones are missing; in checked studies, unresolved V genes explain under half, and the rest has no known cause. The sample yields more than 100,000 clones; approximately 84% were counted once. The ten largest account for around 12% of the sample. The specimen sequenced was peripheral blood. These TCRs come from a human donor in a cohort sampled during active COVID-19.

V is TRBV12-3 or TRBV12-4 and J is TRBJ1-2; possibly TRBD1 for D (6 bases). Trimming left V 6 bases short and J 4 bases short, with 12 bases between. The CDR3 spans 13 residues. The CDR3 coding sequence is TGTGCCAGCAGCTCCCGGACAGTCTATGGCTACACCTTC. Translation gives CASSSRTVYGYTF.

The CDR3 reads CASRLAGQETQYF. The CDR3 DNA sequence: TGTGCTAGCCGACTAGCGGGGCAAGAGACCCAGTACTTC. The V gene is TRBV12-5, the J gene TRBJ2-5; 11 bases are a match to TRBD2. V gave up 9 bases and J gave up 2 bases; unmatched junction bases: 2. The CDR3 runs to 13 residues. Germline lookup yields CDR1 LGHNT and CDR2 FRNRAP.

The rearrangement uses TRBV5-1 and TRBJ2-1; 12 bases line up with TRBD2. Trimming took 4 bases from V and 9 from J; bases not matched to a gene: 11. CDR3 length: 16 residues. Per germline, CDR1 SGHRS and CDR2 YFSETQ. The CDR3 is CASSIRTSGEMVEQFF. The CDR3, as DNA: TGCGCCAGCAGCATCCGGACTAGCGGGGAAATGGTTGAGCAGTTCTTC. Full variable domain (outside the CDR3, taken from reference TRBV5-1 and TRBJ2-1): KAGVTQTPRYLIKTRGQQVTLSCSPISGHRSVSWYQQTPGQGLQFLFEYFSETQRNKGNFPGRFSGRQFSNSRSEMNVSTLELGDSALYLCASSIRTSGEMVEQFFGPGTRLTVL.

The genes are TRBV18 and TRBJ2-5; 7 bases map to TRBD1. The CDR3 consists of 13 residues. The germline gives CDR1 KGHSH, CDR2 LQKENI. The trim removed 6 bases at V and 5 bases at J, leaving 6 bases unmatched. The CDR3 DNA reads TGTGCCAGCTCGATGAGGGGGCGCGAGACCCAGTACTTC. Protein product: CASSMRGRETQYF.

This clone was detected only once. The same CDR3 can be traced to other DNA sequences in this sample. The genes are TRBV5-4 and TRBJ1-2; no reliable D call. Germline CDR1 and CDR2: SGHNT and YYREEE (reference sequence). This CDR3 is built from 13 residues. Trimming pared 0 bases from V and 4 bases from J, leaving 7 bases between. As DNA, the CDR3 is TGTGCCAGCAGCTTGGGGCAGGTCTATGGCTACACCTTC. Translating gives CASSLGQVYGYTF. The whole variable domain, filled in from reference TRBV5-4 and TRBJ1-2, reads ETGVTQSPTHLIKTRGQQVTLRCSSQSGHNTVSWYQQALGQGPQFIFQYYREEENGRGNFPPRFSGLQFPNYSSELNVNALELDDSALYLCASSLGQVYGYTFGSGTRLTVV.

Written as DNA, the CDR3 is TGTGCCAGTAGTGGACAGGGGTTTATGAACACTGAAGCTTTCTTT. It translates to CASSGQGFMNTEAFF. The chain employs TRBV19 and TRBJ1-1, with TRBD1 matching 9 bases. After removal of 5 bases from V and 0 bases from J, the junction contained 4 bases not matched to a gene. This CDR3 spans 15 amino acids. The V gene's germline CDR1 is LNHDA and CDR2 SQIVND (reference sequence).

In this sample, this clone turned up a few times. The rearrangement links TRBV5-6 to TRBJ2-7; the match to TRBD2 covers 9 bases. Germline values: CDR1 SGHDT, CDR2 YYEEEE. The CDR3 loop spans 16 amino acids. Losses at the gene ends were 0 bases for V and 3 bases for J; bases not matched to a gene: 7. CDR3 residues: CASSLGAGGPNYEQYF. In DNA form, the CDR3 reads TGTGCCAGCAGCTTGGGCGCGGGGGGGCCTAACTACGAGCAGTACTTC.

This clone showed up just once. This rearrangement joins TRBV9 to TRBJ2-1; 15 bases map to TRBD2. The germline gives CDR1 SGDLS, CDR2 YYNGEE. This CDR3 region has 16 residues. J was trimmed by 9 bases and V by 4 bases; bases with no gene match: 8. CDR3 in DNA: TGTGCCAGCAGCCTTGGGACTAGCGGGGGGCCGAGTGAGCAGTTCTTC. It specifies CASSLGTSGGPSEQFF.

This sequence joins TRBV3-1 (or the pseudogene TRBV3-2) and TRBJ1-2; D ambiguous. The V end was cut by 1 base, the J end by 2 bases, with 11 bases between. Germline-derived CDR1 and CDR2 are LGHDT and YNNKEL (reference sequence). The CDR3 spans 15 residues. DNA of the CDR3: TGTGCCAGCAGCCAAGTTTCGGGGATCAACTATGGCTACACCTTC. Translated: CASSQVSGINYGYTF.

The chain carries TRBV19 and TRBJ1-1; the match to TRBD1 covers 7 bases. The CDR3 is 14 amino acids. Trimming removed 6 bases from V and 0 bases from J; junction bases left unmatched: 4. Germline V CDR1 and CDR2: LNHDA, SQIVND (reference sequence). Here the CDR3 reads CASRAQGMNTEAFF. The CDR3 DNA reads TGTGCCAGTAGGGCACAGGGGATGAACACTGAAGCTTTCTTT.

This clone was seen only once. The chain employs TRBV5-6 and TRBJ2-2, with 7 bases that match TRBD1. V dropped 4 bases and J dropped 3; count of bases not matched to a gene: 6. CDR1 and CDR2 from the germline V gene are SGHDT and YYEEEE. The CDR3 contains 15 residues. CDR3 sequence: CASSPQGIYTGELFF. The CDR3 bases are TGTGCCAGCAGCCCACAGGGGATTTACACCGGGGAGCTGTTTTTT. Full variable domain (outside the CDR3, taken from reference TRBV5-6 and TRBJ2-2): DAGVTQSPTHLIKTRGQQVTLRCSPKSGHDTVSWYQQALGQGPQFIFQYYEEEERQRGNFPDRFSGHQFPNYSSELNVNALLLGDSALYLCASSPQGIYTGELFFGEGSRLTVL.

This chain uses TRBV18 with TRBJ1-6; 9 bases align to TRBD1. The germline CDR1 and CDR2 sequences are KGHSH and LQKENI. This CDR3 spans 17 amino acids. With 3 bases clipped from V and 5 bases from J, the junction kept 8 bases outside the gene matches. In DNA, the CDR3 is TGTGCCAGCTCACCGGACAGGGGCGCAGGAAATAATTCACCCCTCCACTTT. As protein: CASSPDRGAGNNSPLHF.

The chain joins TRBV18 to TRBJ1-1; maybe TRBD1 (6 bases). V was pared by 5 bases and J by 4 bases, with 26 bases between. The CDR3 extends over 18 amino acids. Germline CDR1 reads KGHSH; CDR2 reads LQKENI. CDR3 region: CASSRTPGQHRSGTEAFF. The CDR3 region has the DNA TGTGCCAGCTCAAGAACACCGGGACAACACCGCTCGGGCACTGAAGCTTTCTTT.

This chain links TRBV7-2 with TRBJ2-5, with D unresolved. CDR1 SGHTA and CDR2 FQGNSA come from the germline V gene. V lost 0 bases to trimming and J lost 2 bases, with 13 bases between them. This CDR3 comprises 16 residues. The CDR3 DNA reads TGTGCCAGCAGCTTAGCGATTTCCCTCGGGCAAGAGACCCAGTACTTC. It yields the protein CASSLAISLGQETQYF.

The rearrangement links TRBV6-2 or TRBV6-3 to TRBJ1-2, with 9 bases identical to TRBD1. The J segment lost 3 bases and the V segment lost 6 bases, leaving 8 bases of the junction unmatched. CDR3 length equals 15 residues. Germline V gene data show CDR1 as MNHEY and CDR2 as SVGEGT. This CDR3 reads CASSVEQGAYYGYTF. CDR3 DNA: TGTGCCAGCAGCGTCGAACAGGGGGCTTACTATGGCTACACCTTC.

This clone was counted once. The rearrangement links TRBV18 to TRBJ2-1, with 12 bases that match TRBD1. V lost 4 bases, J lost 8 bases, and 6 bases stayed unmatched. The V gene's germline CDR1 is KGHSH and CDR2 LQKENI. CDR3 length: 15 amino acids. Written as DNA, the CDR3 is TGTGCCAGCTCACAGGGACAGGGGGCGAAGGATGAGCAGTTCTTC. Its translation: CASSQGQGAKDEQFF.

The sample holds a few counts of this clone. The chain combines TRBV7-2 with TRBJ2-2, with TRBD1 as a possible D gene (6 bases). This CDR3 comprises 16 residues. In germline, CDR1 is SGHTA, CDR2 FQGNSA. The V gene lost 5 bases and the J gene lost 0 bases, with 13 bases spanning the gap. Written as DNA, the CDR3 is TGTGCCAGCAGCGCCCGGACAGCCACGAACACCGGGGAGCTGTTTTTT. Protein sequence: CASSARTATNTGELFF.

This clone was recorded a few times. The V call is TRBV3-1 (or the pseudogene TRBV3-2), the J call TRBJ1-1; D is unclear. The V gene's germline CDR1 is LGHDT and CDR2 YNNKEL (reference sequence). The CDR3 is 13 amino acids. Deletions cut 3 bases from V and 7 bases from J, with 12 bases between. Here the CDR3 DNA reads TGTGCCAGCAGCCACGCGGGAATGGGTGAAGCTTTCTTT. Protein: CASSHAGMGEAFF.

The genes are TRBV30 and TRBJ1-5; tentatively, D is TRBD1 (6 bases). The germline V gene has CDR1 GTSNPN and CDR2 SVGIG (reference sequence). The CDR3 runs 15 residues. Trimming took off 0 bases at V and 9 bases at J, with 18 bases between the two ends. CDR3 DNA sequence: TGTGCCTGGAGTGTACTGGGGGGGCCCGGGCGGCCCCAGCATTTT. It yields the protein CAWSVLGGPGRPQHF.

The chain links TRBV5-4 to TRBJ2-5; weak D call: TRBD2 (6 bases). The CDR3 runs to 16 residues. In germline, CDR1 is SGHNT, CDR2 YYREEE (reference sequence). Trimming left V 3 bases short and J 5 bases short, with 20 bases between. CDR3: CASSWGSGGAGETQYF. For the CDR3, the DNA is TGTGCCAGCAGCTGGGGGTCCGGGGGAGCGGGTGAGACCCAGTACTTC.

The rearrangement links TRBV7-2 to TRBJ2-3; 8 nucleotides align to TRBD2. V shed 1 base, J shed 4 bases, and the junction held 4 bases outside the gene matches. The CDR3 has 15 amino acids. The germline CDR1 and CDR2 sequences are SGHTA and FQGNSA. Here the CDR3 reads CASSLGFGGADTQYF. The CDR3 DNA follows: TGTGCCAGCAGCTTAGGGTTCGGGGGGGCAGATACGCAGTATTTT.

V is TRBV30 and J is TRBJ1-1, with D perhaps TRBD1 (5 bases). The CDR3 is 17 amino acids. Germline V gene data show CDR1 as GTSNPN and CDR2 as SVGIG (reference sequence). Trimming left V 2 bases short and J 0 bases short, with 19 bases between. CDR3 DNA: TGTGCCTGGAGTCGGGGGGGGACGCAGACCCTGAACACTGAAGCTTTCTTT. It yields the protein CAWSRGGTQTLNTEAFF.

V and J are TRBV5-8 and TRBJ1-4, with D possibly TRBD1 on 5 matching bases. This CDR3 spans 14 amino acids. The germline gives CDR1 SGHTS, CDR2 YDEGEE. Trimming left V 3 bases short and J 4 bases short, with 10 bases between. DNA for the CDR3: TGTGCCAGCAGCTCTCCGGGGGGTAATGAAAAACTGTTTTTT. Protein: CASSSPGGNEKLFF.

The DNA for the CDR3 is TGTGCCAGCAGCTCAGGAGGAGACAGGGCCGAGCAGTACTTC. Translation: CASSSGGDRAEQYF. This chain connects TRBV7-3 to TRBJ2-7; 7 bases fit TRBD1. The CDR3 totals 14 residues. Looked up from germline, CDR1 is SGHTA and CDR2 is FQGTGA. The junction had 9 bases not matched to a gene; V was cut back by 4 bases and J by 6 bases.

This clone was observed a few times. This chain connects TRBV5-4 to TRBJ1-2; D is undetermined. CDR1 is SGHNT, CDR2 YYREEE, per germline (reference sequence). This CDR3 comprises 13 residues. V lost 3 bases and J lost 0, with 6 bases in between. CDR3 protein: CASSSSTNYGYTF. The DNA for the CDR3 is TGTGCCAGCAGCTCTAGCACTAACTATGGCTACACCTTC.

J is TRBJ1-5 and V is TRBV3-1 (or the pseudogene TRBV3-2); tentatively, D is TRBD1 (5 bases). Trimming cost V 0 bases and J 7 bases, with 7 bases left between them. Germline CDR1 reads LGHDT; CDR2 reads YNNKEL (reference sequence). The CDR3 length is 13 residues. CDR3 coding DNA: TGTGCCAGCAGCCAAGATAGGGGCCAGCCCCAGCATTTT. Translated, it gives CASSQDRGQPQHF.

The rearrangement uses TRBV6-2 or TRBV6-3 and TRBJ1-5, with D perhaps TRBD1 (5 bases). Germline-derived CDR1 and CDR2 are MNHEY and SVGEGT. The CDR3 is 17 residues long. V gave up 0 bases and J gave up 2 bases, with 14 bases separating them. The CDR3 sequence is CASSYSGGTPGNQPQHF. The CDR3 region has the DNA TGTGCCAGCAGTTACTCGGGAGGGACGCCGGGCAATCAGCCCCAGCATTTT.

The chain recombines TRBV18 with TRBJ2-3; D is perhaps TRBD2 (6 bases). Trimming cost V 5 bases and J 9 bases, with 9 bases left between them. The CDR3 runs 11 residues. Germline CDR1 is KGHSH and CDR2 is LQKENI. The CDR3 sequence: CASSNGGTQYF. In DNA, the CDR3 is TGTGCCAGCTCAAACGGGGGAACGCAGTATTTT. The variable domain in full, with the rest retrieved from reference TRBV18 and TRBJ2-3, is NAGVMQNPRHLVRRRGQEARLRCSPMKGHSHVYWYRQLPEEGLKFMVYLQKENIIDESGMPKERFSAEFPKEGPSILRIQQVVRGDSAAYFCASSNGGTQYFGPGTRLTVL.

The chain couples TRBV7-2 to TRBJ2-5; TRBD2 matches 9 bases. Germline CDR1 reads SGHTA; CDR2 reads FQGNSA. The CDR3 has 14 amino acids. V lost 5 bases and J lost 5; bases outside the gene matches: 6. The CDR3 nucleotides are TGTGCCAGCAGCACGGGACTAGCAGGGGAGACCCAGTACTTC. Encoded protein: CASSTGLAGETQYF.

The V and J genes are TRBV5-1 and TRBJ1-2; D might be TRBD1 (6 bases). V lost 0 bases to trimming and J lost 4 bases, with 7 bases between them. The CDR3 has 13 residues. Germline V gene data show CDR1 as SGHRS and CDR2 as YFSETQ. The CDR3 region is CASSLEQGYGYTF. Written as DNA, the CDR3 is TGCGCCAGCAGCTTGGAACAGGGCTATGGCTACACCTTC.